Listed below are T cell receptor beta chains from one sample, sequenced in a study of untreated major depressive disorder. The protocol was immunoSEQ multiplex PCR, while the TCRdb copy is restricted to in-frame clones and leaves out a portion. The top ten clones hold 1.5% to 2% of a sample with about 13,000 clones, just over 90% of them seen once. Sequencing was done on a sample of CD4+ T cells from PBMCs. Source of these receptors: a woman in her 30s with major depressive disorder. Both conserved end residues are part of each CDR3. A D gene is named only where the DNA matches it firmly. Clone size is stated in some rows and not others, as once, few, many or a class when expanded.

D gene	clone size	CDR3 length	V gene	J gene	CDR3 DNA	CDR3 protein
TRBD2	once	15	TRBV11-3	TRBJ2-1	TGTGCCAGCAGCTTAGTAGGGACTAGCGGGAATGAGCAGTTCTTC	CASSLVGTSGNEQFF
TRBD1	-	14	TRBV15	TRBJ1-1	TGTGCCACCAGCAAGGACAGGCTTAACACTGAAGCTTTCTTT	CATSKDRLNTEAFF
-	once	15	TRBV29-1	TRBJ2-2	TGCAGCGTCGTACCCGGGACACCGAACACCGGGGAGCTGTTTTTT	CSVVPGTPNTGELFF
-	-	11	TRBV18	TRBJ1-2	TGTGCCAGCTCAGATTACTATGGCTACACCTTC	CASSDYYGYTF
-	-	18	TRBV10-3	TRBJ2-3	TGTGCCATCAGTGATGTGGTAGGGACACGATCTAGCACAGATACGCAGTATTTT	CAISDVVGTRSSTDTQYF
TRBD2	-	17	TRBV7-2	TRBJ2-3	TGTGCCAGCAGCTTATCCCAAGCTAGCGGGAGCACAGATACGCAGTATTTT	CASSLSQASGSTDTQYF
-	once	15	TRBV9	TRBJ2-2	TGTGCCAGCAGCGTAGCACAAGTCTTGGCCGGGGAGCTGTTTTTT	CASSVAQVLAGELFF
-	-	12	TRBV7-6	TRBJ2-1	TGTGCCAGCAGCTTAGGGTACAATGAGCAGTTCTTC	CASSLGYNEQFF
-	-	15	TRBV6-6	TRBJ1-2	TGTGCCAGCAGGAACCCGGGGGGCGCCGGCTATGGCTACACCTTC	CASRNPGGAGYGYTF
TRBD1	-	14	TRBV7-9	TRBJ1-2	TGTGCCAGCAGCCGGCCGGAACAGGGGGATGGCTACACCTTC	CASSRPEQGDGYTF
-	-	12	TRBV5-1	TRBJ1-2	TGCGCCAGCAGCTTCGACAGCTATGGCTACACCTTC	CASSFDSYGYTF